The rows below give T cell receptor beta chains drawn from one sample of a study of blood T cell repertoires in COVID-19. Sequenced by immunoSEQ multiplex PCR; TCRdb stores in-frame clones only, minus some. The sample carries about 170,000 clones, around 93% recorded once. Sequenced input: peripheral blood. All receptors come from a woman aged 45-65 years with acute or convalescent COVID-19. CDR3s include the opening cysteine and the closing phenylalanine or tryptophan. D genes are given only for firm matches.

length	J	D	V	DNA	CDR3
13	TRBJ1-3	NA	TRBV7-2	TGTGCCAGCAGCTTCCTAGGTGGAAACACCATATATTTT	CASSFLGGNTIYF
17	TRBJ1-3	NA	TRBV7-8	TGTGCCAGCAGCTTAGGTTTTCTGGACAGCGAAAGAAACACCATATATTTT	CASSLGFLDSERNTIYF
15	TRBJ1-2	NA	TRBV5-6	TGTGCCAGCAGCTTGGGAGGGCAGGGGCACTATGGCTACACCTTC	CASSLGGQGHYGYTF
16	TRBJ2-1	TRBD2	TRBV3-1/TRBV3-2	TGTGCCAGCAGCCAAGATTTACTAGCGGGAGAGAATGAGCAGTTCTTC	CASSQDLLAGENEQFF
15	TRBJ1-5	NA	TRBV28	TGTGCCAGCACCGAGGGGGGGGATAGCAATCAGCCCCAGCATTTT	CASTEGGDSNQPQHF
16	TRBJ1-5	NA	TRBV4-1	TGCGCCAGCAGCCAAGTTCTGGGGCGAAACAATCAGCCCCAGCATTTT	CASSQVLGRNNQPQHF
13	TRBJ2-7	NA	TRBV6-5	TGTGCCAGCAGTTTGACAGAGTCCTACGAGCAGTACTTC	CASSLTESYEQYF
15	TRBJ1-4	NA	TRBV28	TGTGCCAGCAGTCCTCCGAGGCCAAGGAATGAAAAACTGTTTTTT	CASSPPRPRNEKLFF
16	TRBJ1-5	NA	TRBV6-5	TGTGCCAGCAGTTACGGTACTGGGGGCTGGGGTCAGCCCCAGCATTTT	CASSYGTGGWGQPQHF
16	TRBJ2-3	TRBD2	TRBV6-2/TRBV6-3	TGTGCCAGCAGTTACTTCTTAGCGGGTAGTACAGATACGCAGTATTTT	CASSYFLAGSTDTQYF
15	TRBJ1-2	TRBD1	TRBV18	TGTGCCAGCTCACCATTGGGACAGGGGAGCGATGGCTACACCTTC	CASSPLGQGSDGYTF
16	TRBJ2-7	TRBD2	TRBV3-1/TRBV3-2	TGTGCCAGCAGCCTCCATAGCGGGGAAACCTCCTACGAGCAGTACTTC	CASSLHSGETSYEQYF
16	TRBJ2-2	NA	TRBV25-1	TGTGCCAGCAGGGATGACAGGCATGCGAACACCGGGGAGCTGTTTTTT	CASRDDRHANTGELFF
12	TRBJ1-1	TRBD1	TRBV6-6	TGTGCCAGCAGTTACTCTCGGACAGGGATCTTCTTT	CASSYSRTGIFF
15	TRBJ2-3	NA	TRBV15	TGTGCCACCAGCAGAGGGACAGTATCCACAGATACGCAGTATTTT	CATSRGTVSTDTQYF
12	TRBJ1-1	TRBD1	TRBV28	TGTGCCAGCAGTACGGGACAGCTGGGCGCTTTCTTT	CASSTGQLGAFF
15	TRBJ2-7	NA	TRBV12-5	TGTGCTAGTGGCTCCGGACAGTCCGGACTAGACGAGCAGTACTTC	CASGSGQSGLDEQYF
13	TRBJ1-2	TRBD1	TRBV5-6	TGTGCCAGCAGCCCTACAGGGGGCTCAGGCTACACCTTC	CASSPTGGSGYTF
13	TRBJ1-1	TRBD1	TRBV7-6	TGTGCCAGCAGCGATACAGGGGGCACTGAAGCTTTCTTT	CASSDTGGTEAFF
16	TRBJ1-4	NA	TRBV30	TGTGCCTGGGATGGGGACGCGGGGGCCCAGAATGAAAAACTGTTTTTT	CAWDGDAGAQNEKLFF
15	TRBJ1-2	NA	TRBV25-1	TGTGCCAGCAGTGACCGGGGGGTCTCTAACTATGGCTACACCTTC	CASSDRGVSNYGYTF
14	TRBJ2-4	TRBD2	TRBV28	TGTGCCAGCAGTCTCGGGACTAACCAAAACATTCAGTACTTC	CASSLGTNQNIQYF
15	TRBJ1-2	NA	TRBV6-5	TGTGCCAGCAGTTACGAGGCAGGGCCGGTCTATGGCTACACCTTC	CASSYEAGPVYGYTF
12	TRBJ1-1	NA	TRBV19	TGTGCCAGTAGTAGTAAGAGGACTGAAGCTTTCTTT	CASSSKRTEAFF
14	TRBJ2-1	TRBD1	TRBV7-8	TGTGCCAGCAGGGGGACAGGGCTTAGTTATGAGCAGTTCTTC	CASRGTGLSYEQFF
16	TRBJ2-7	TRBD2	TRBV3-1/TRBV3-2	TGTGCCAGCAGCCAAGCCGGACTAGCGGGGTCCTACGAGCAGTACTTC	CASSQAGLAGSYEQYF